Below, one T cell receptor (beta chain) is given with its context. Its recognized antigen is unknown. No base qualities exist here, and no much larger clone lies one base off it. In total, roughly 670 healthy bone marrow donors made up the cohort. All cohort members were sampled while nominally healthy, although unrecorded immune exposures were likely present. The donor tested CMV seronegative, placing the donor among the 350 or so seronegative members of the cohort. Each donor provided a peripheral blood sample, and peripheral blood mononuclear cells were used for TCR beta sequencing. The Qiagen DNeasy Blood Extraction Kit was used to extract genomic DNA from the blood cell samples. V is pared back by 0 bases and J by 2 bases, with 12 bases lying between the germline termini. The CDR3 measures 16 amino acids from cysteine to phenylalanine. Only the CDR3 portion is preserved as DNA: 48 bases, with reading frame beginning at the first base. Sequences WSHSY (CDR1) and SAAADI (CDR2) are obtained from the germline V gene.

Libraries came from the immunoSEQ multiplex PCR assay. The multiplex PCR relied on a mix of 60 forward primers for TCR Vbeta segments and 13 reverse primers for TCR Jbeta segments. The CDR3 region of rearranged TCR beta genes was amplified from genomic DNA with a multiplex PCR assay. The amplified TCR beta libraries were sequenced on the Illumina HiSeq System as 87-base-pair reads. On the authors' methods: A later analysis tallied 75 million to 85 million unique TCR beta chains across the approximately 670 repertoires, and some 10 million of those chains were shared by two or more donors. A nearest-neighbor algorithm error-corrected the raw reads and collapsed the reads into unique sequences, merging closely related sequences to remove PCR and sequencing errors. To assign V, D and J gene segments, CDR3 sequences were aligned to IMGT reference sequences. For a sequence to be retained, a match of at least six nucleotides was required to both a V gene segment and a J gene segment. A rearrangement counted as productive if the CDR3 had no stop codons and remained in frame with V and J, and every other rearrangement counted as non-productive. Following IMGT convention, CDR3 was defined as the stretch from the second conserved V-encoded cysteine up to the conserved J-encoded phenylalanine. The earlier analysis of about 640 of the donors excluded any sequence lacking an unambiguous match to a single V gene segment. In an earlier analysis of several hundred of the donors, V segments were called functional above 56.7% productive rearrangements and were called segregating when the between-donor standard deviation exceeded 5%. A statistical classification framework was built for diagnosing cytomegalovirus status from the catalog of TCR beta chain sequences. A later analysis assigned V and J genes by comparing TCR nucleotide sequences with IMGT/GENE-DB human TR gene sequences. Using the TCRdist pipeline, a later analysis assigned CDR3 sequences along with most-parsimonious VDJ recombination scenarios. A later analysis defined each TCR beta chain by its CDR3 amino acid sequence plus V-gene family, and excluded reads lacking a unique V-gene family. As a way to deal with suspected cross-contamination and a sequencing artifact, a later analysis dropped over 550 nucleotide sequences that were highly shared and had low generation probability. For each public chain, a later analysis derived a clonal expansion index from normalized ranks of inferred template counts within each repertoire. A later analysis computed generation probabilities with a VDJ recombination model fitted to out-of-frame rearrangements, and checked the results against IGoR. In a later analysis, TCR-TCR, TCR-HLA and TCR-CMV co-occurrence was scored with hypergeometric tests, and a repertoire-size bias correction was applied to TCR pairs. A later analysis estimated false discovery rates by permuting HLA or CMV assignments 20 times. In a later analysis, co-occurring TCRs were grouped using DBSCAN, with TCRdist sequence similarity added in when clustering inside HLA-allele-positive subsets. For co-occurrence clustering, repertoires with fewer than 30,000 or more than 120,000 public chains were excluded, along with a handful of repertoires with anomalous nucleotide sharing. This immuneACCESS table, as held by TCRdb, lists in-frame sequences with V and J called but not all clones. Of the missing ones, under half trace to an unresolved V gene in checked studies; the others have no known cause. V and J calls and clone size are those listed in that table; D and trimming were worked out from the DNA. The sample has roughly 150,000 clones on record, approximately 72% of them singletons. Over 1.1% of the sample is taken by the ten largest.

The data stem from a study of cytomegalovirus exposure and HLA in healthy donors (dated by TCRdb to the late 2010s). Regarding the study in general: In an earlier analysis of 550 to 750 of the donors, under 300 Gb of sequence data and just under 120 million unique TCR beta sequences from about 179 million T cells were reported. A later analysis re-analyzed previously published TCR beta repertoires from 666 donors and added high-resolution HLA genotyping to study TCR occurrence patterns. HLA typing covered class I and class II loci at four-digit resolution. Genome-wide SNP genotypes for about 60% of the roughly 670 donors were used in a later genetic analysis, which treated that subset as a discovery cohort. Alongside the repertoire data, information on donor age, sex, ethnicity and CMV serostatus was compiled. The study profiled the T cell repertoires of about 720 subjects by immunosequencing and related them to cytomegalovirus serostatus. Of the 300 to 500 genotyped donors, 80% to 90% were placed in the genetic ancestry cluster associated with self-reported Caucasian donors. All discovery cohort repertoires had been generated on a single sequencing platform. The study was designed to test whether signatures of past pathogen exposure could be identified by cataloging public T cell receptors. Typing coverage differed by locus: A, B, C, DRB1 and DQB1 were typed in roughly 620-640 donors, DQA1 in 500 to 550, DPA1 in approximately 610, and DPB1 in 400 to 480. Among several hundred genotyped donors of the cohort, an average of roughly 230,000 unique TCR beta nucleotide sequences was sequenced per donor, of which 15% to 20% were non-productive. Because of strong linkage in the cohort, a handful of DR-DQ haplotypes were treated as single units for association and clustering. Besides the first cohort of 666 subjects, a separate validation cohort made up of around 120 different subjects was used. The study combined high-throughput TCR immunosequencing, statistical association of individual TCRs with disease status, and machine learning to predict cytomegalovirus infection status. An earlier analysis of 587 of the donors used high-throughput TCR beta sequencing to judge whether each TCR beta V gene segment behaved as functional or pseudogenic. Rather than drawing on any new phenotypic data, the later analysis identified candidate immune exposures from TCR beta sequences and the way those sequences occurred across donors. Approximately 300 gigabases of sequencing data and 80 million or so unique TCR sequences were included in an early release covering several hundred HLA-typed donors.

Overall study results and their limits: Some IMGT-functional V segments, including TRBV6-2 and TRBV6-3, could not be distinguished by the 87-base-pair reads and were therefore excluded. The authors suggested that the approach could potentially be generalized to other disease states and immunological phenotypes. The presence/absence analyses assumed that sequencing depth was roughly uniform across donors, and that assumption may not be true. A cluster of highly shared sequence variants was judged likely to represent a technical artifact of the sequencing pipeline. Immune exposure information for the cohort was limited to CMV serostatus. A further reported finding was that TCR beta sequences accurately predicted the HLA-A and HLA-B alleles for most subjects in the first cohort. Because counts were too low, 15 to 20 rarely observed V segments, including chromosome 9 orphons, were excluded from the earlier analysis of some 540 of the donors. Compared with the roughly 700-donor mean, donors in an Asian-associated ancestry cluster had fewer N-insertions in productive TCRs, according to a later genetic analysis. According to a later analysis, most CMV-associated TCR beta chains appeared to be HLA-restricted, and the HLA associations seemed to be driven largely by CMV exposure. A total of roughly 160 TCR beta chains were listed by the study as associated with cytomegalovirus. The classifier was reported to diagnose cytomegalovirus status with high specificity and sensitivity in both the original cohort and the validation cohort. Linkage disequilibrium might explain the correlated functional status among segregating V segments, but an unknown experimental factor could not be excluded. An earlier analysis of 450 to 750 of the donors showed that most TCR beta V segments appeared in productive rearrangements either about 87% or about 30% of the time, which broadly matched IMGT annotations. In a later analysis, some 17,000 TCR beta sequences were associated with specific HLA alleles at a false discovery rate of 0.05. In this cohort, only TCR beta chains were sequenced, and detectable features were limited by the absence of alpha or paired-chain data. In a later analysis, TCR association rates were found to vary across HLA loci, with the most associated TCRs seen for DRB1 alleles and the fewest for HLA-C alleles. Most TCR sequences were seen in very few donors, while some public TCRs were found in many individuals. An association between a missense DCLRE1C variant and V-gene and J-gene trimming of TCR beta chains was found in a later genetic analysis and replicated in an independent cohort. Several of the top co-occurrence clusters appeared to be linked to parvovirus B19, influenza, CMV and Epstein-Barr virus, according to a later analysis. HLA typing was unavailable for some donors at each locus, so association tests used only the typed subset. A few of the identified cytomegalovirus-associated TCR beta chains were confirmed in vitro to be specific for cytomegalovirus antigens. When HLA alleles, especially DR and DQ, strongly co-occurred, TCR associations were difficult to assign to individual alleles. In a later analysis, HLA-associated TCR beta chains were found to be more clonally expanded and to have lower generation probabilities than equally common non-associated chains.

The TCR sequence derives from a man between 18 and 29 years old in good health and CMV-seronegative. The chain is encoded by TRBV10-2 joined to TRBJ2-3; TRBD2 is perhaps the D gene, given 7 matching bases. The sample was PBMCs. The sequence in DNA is TGCGCCAGCAGTGAGTCAGGGGGGAGGGACACAGATACGCAGTATTTT. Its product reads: CASSESGGRDTDTQYF.